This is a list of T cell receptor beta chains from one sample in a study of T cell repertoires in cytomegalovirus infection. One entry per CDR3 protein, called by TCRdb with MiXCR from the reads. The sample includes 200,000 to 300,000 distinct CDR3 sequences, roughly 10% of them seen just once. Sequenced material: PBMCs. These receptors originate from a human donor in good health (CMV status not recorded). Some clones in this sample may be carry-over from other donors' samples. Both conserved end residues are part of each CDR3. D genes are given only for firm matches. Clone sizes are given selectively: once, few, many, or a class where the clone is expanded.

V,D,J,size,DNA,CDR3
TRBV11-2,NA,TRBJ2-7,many,TGTGCCAGCAGCCCAACGTGGGATGAACGTCCCTCCTACGAGCAGTACTTC,CASSPTWDERPSYEQYF
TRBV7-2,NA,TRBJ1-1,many,TGTGCCAGCAGCTTAGAGTACAGGGTAGAAACTGAAGCTTTCTTT,CASSLEYRVETEAFF
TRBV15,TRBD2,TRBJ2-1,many,TGTGCCACCAGCAGAGATTTGAGACTAGCGGGAGTCAAGAATGAGCAGTTCTTC,CATSRDLRLAGVKNEQFF
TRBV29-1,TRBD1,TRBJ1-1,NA,TGCAGCGCCTTGACAGGGGGCGCGAACACTGAAGCTTTCTTT,CSALTGGANTEAFF
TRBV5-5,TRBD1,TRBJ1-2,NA,TGTGCCAGCAGCCCTTCCAAACCCGGTCCGGGACAGGGGGCGGATGGCTACACCTTC,CASSPSKPGPGQGADGYTF
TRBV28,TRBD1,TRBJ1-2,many,TGTGCCAGCAGATTCACAGGGGAGGCTGGCTACACCTTC,CASRFTGEAGYTF
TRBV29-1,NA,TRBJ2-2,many,TGCAGCGTTGCCCTTCGCCCCTCAAAGTCGAACACCGGGGAGCTGTTTTTT,CSVALRPSKSNTGELFF
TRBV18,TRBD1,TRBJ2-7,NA,TGTGCCAGCTCACCACGAAACAGGGGATTTACCTACGAGCAGTACTTC,CASSPRNRGFTYEQYF
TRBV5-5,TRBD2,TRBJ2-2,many,TGTGCCAGCAGCTTGAGTCCTAGCGGGGCCTTGAACACCGGGGAGCTGTTTTTT,CASSLSPSGALNTGELFF
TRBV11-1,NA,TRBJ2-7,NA,TGTGCCAGCAGCTTAGTCTCCCGGGAGAAGCAGTACTTC,CASSLVSREKQYF
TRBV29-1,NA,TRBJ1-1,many,TGCAGCGTTGGGTACATTGGGGTGAACACTGAAGCTTTCTTT,CSVGYIGVNTEAFF
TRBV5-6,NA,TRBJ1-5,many,TGTGCCAGCAGCTTAACAGGAGGATGGAATCAGCCCCAGCATTTT,CASSLTGGWNQPQHF
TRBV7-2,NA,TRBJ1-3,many,TGTGCCAGCAGCCCCGACAACTCTGGAAACACCATATATTTT,CASSPDNSGNTIYF
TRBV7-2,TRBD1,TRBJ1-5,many,TGTGCCAGCAGTTGGGGACAGGGGTTAGGTGAGCCCCAGCATTTT,CASSWGQGLGEPQHF
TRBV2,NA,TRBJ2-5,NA,TGTGCCAGCAGTGGAGGGCATGGGGGAGAGACCCAGTACTTC,CASSGGHGGETQYF
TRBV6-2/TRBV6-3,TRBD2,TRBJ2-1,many,TGTGCCAGCAGTTACTCGACTAGCGGGGGCCTCAATGAGCAGTTCTTC,CASSYSTSGGLNEQFF
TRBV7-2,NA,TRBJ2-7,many,TGTGCCAGCAGCCCCGCCCCCCCGATTTACGAGCAGTACTTC,CASSPAPPIYEQYF
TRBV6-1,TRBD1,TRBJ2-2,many,TGTGCCAGCATTCCCGCCGGGACAGGGAACACCGGGGAGCTGTTTTTT,CASIPAGTGNTGELFF
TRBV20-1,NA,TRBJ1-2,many,TGCAGTGCTAGAGATCGAGGAGTGGAGGGCACTCGAGGCTACACCTTC,CSARDRGVEGTRGYTF
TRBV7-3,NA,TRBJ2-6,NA,TGTGCCAGCAGCTACACACGGTCCTCTGGGGCCAACGTCCTGACTTTC,CASSYTRSSGANVLTF
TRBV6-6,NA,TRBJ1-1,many,TGTGCCAGCAGTGACAGGTGGGGGAACACTGAAGCTTTCTTT,CASSDRWGNTEAFF
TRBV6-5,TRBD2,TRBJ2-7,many,TGTGCCAGCAGTTCAATAGCGGGAGTAAACGAGCAGTACTTC,CASSSIAGVNEQYF
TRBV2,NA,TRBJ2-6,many,TGTGCCAGCAGTGATAGGGCGGTGCGAACCCCCCAATATTCTGGGGCCAACGTCCTGACTTTC,CASSDRAVRTPQYSGANVLTF
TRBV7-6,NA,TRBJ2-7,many,TGTGCCAGCAGCTTAGCTGGAGGTCAGTTCAGCTCCTACGAGCAGTACTTC,CASSLAGGQFSSYEQYF
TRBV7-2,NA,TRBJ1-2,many,TGTGCCAGCGATCGAGGGATCTATGGCTACACCTTC,CASDRGIYGYTF
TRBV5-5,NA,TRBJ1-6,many,TGTGCCAGCAGCTTGGCTGCGCAGGAGGGTTCACCCCTCCACTTT,CASSLAAQEGSPLHF
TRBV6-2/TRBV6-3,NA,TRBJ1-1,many,TGTGCCAGCAGTTACGGGGAAAGAACTGAAGCTTTCTTT,CASSYGERTEAFF
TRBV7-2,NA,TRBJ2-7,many,TGTGCCAGCAGCCTAACTACGGAGCAGTACTTC,CASSLTTEQYF
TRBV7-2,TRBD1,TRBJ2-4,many,TGTGCCAGCAGCCTGGGACAGGGGGCCCAAAACATTCAGTACTTC,CASSLGQGAQNIQYF
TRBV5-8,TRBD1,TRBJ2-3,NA,TGTGCCAGCAGCACCCGGGACAGGTCGACGGATACGCAGTATTTT,CASSTRDRSTDTQYF
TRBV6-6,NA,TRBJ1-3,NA,TGTGCCAGCAGAACATTAGGGGGATCTGGAAACACCATATATTTT,CASRTLGGSGNTIYF
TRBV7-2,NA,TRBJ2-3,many,TGTGCCAGCTCTAGTGGGGGGGGGGCCATGGATACGCAGTATTTT,CASSSGGGAMDTQYF
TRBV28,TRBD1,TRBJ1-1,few,TGTGCCAGTCCCCCCGGGACAGGGGTAGGGAACACTGAAGCTTTCTTT,CASPPGTGVGNTEAFF
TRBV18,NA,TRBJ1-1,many,TGTGCCAGCTCACCTCTGGACAAGAACACTGAAGCTTTCTTT,CASSPLDKNTEAFF
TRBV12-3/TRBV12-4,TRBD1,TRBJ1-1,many,TGTGCCAGCAGCGCACAGGGGCACACTGGTGAAGCTTTCTTT,CASSAQGHTGEAFF
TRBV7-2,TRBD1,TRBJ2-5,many,TGTGCCAGCAGCCCGGACAGGGGCCCCCAAGAGACCCAGTACTTC,CASSPDRGPQETQYF
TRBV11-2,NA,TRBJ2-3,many,TGTGCCAGCAGCCCGACTGTCTCGATCCTCACAGATACGCAGTATTTT,CASSPTVSILTDTQYF
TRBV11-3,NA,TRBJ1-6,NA,TGTGCCAGCAGAACGGGACAAGATAATTCACCCCTCCACTTT,CASRTGQDNSPLHF
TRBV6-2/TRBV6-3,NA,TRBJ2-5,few,TGTGCCACCCTAGATGGCGGGGGCAGGGAGACCCAGTACTTC,CATLDGGGRETQYF
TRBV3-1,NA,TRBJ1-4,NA,TGTGCCAGCAGCCGCGGACACGGGGGTGCAACTAATGAAAAACTGTTTTTT,CASSRGHGGATNEKLFF
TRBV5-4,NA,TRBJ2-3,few,TGTGCCAGCAGCTTGGATATTGGTAGCACAGATACGCAGTATTTT,CASSLDIGSTDTQYF